These 18 T cell receptor beta chains were sequenced from one sample in a study of graft-versus-host responses after intestinal transplantation. No cognate antigen is known for these TCRs. Sequencing was performed with immunoSEQ multiplex PCR; in TCRdb, only in-frame clones are kept and a portion is missing. The sample records about 120,000 clones, 95% being singletons. The starting material was unstimulated CD8+ T cells sorted from spleen or lymph node cells, obtained before intestinal transplant. These receptors originate from a human donor who received an intestinal transplant.

This clone was detected a few times. Other nucleotide sequences from this sample produce the same CDR3. The gene calls are TRBV7-9 and TRBJ2-1; D gene uncertain. The CDR3 spans 12 residues. Between the trimmed V and J ends, which lost 1 base and 4 bases, there was a span of 2 bases. Germline V gene lookup returns CDR1 SEHNR and CDR2 FQNEAQ (reference sequence). The CDR3 protein is CASSLGYNEQFF. The CDR3 DNA reads TGTGCCAGCAGCTTAGGGTACAATGAGCAGTTCTTC.

The chain couples TRBV30 to TRBJ2-5; TRBD2 matches 11 bases. This CDR3 region has 14 residues. After removal of 4 bases from V and 4 bases from J, the junction contained 5 bases not matched to a gene. CDR1 is GTSNPN and CDR2 is SVGIG in the germline V gene (reference sequence). The CDR3 region is CAWNSGRGTETQYF. The CDR3 DNA sequence: TGTGCCTGGAATAGCGGGAGGGGAACAGAGACCCAGTACTTC.

This chain joins TRBV5-6 and TRBJ2-7, with TRBD2 matching over 11 bases. J was trimmed by 1 base and V by 3 bases; bases with no gene match: 3. The CDR3 covers 15 residues. Germline V lookup: CDR1 SGHDT, CDR2 YYEEEE. The CDR3 is CASSSTSGGSYEQYF. CDR3 nucleotide sequence: TGTGCCAGCAGCTCAACTAGCGGGGGATCCTACGAGCAGTACTTC.

Of note for this clone: The sample has other DNA sequences that encode this CDR3 too. The chain uses TRBV5-1 and TRBJ1-1; TRBD1 might be the D (5 bases). This CDR3 has 14 amino acids. The V gene lost 1 base and the J gene lost 1 base, with 8 bases spanning the gap. Germline V gene data show CDR1 as SGHRS and CDR2 as YFSETQ. Here the CDR3 DNA reads TGCGCCAGCAGCTTGACCGGGGGGAACACTGAAGCTTTCTTT. It specifies CASSLTGGNTEAFF.

The chain employs TRBV11-2 and TRBJ2-7, with D uncertain. The CDR3 is made up of 14 amino acids. V gave up 1 base and J gave up 0 bases, with 7 bases separating them. Germline V CDR1 and CDR2: SGHAT, FQNNGV. CDR3 protein: CASSLGAGSYEQYF. As DNA, the CDR3 is TGTGCCAGCAGCTTAGGAGCAGGCTCCTACGAGCAGTACTTC.

The sample holds a few counts of this clone. The chain combines TRBV6-1 with TRBJ2-7, with D possibly matching TRBD2 (6 bases). The ends were cut back, 2 bases at V and 4 bases at J, with 15 bases in the middle. The CDR3 length is 15 residues. Germline CDR1 is MNHNS and CDR2 is SASEGT. This CDR3 is CASSEYIAVNYEQYF. The CDR3 DNA follows: TGTGCCAGCAGTGAATATATAGCGGTAAATTACGAGCAGTACTTC.

Remarks on this clone: An end of the junction does not agree with germline; a read error may underlie this. This chain joins TRBV28 and TRBJ1-2; TRBD1 matches 7 bases. Germline CDR1 MDHEN, CDR2 SYDVKM. CDR3 length: 11 amino acids. The CDR3 DNA follows: TGTGCCAGCAGTTGGAGTAGGGACAGAGTCTTC. Translation gives CASSWSRDRVF.

This clone appeared once. V is TRBV19 and J is TRBJ2-1; TRBD2 matches at 12 bases. The CDR3 runs 16 residues. The germline V gene has CDR1 LNHDA and CDR2 SQIVND (reference sequence). Trimming cost V 1 base and J 3 bases; bases outside gene matches: 1. In DNA form, the CDR3 reads TGTGCCAGTAGTATAGGACTAGCGGGAGACTACAATGAGCAGTTCTTC. It yields the protein CASSIGLAGDYNEQFF.

This clone is a singleton in its sample. CDR3 sequence reads: CASTDRGAYTF. CDR3 in DNA: TGTGCCAGTACCGACAGGGGGGCCTACACCTTC. The rearrangement links TRBV19 to TRBJ1-2; 9 nucleotides agree with TRBD1. This CDR3 has 11 residues. CDR1 and CDR2 from the germline V gene are LNHDA and SQIVND (reference sequence). The V and J ends lost 7 bases and 10 bases, in that order; junction bases with no gene match: 4.

This rearrangement joins TRBV30 to TRBJ2-5; D is ambiguous. V was cut by 0 bases and J by 5 bases, with 19 bases left in between. CDR1 and CDR2 from the germline V gene are GTSNPN and SVGIG (reference sequence). The CDR3 is 16 amino acids. The CDR3 DNA reads TGTGCCTGGAGTGTACGTTCAGGACGACGACCGGAGACCCAGTACTTC. Translation: CAWSVRSGRRPETQYF.

The chain combines TRBV5-8 with TRBJ1-1, with D maybe TRBD1 (5 bases). V was shortened by 7 bases and J by 0 bases, with 16 bases between the two germline ends. The CDR3 covers 15 residues. Per germline, CDR1 SGHTS and CDR2 YDEGEE. CDR3 region: CASQEAGSMNTEAFF. CDR3 nucleotide sequence: TGTGCCAGCCAAGAGGCAGGGTCGATGAACACTGAAGCTTTCTTT.

This chain connects TRBV6-5 to TRBJ2-5; D not resolved. V shed 5 bases and J shed 3 bases, with 13 bases lying between them. The germline CDR1 and CDR2 sequences are MNHEY and SVGAGI. This CDR3 is built from 14 residues. The CDR3 protein is CASSTMGFKETQYF. The CDR3 DNA reads TGTGCCAGCAGTACTATGGGATTTAAAGAGACCCAGTACTTC.

The chain recombines TRBV7-9 with TRBJ1-2; D might be TRBD1 (6 bases). This CDR3 region has 13 residues. Trimming removed 6 bases from V and 6 bases from J, with 14 bases in between. Germline V gene data show CDR1 as SEHNR and CDR2 as FQNEAQ (reference sequence). The CDR3 reads CASSSGALDGYTF. The CDR3, as DNA: TGTGCCAGCAGTTCAGGGGCGCTAGATGGCTACACCTTC. The full variable domain, completed using reference TRBV7-9 and TRBJ1-2, is DTGVSQNPRHKITKRGQNVTFRCDPISEHNRLYWYRQTLGQGPEFLTYFQNEAQLEKSRLLSDRFSAERPKGSFSTLEIQRTEQGDSAMYLCASSSGALDGYTFGSGTRLTVV.

The V call is TRBV9, the J call TRBJ2-1; 13 bases align to TRBD2. The CDR3 runs 17 residues. The germline V gene has CDR1 SGDLS and CDR2 YYNGEE. V lost 4 bases and J lost 1; bases outside the gene matches: 5. In DNA form, the CDR3 reads TGTGCCAGCAGCCCAAGGACTAGCGGGGGATCCTACAATGAGCAGTTCTTC. Residues: CASSPRTSGGSYNEQFF.

The chain combines TRBV7-3 with TRBJ2-7; D may match TRBD1 or TRBD2 (5 bases each). The germline gives CDR1 SGHTA, CDR2 FQGTGA. Trimming took off 0 bases at V and 5 bases at J, with 11 bases between the two ends. The CDR3 runs to 14 residues. The CDR3 is CASSLTERGHEQYF. CDR3 coding DNA: TGTGCCAGCAGCTTAACCGAGAGGGGCCACGAGCAGTACTTC.

This clone has just one count. This CDR3 is missing its conserved last phenylalanine or tryptophan, likely due to a read error. The DNA is left out, because the CDR3 cannot be placed on it with certainty; the CDR3 is given as TCRdb lists it. V is TRBV19 and J is TRBJ2-7; no check of the table's D call, TRBD1, against the DNA was made. CDR1 is LNHDA, CDR2 SQIVND, per germline (reference sequence). The CDR3 extends over 12 residues, inclusive of both ends. CDR3 sequence: CASSVAGTGGYS.

In its sample, this clone was seen once. The chain carries TRBV19 and TRBJ1-5; D not certain. The V end lost 3 bases, the J end lost 2 bases, and 5 bases lay between the germline ends. CDR3 length: 13 residues. CDR1 LNHDA and CDR2 SQIVND come from the germline V gene (reference sequence). The CDR3 region has the DNA TGTGCCAGTAGTATGAGTCGCAATCAGCCCCAGCATTTT. Its translation: CASSMSRNQPQHF.

The rearrangement links TRBV19 to TRBJ2-2; TRBD2 agrees at 8 bases. J gave up 1 base and V 0 bases, and 7 bases lay outside the gene matches. The CDR3 spans 18 residues. Germline V lookup: CDR1 LNHDA, CDR2 SQIVND (reference sequence). CDR3 DNA sequence: TGTGCCAGTAGTATAGATGGATCGAGCGGGGGGAACACCGGGGAGCTGTTTTTT. The encoded protein is CASSIDGSSGGNTGELFF. Full variable domain (outside the CDR3, taken from reference TRBV19 and TRBJ2-2): DGGITQSPKYLFRKEGQNVTLSCEQNLNHDAMYWYRQDPGQGLRLIYYSQIVNDFQKGDIAEGYSVSREKKESFPLTVTSAQKNPTAFYLCASSIDGSSGGNTGELFFGEGSRLTVL.